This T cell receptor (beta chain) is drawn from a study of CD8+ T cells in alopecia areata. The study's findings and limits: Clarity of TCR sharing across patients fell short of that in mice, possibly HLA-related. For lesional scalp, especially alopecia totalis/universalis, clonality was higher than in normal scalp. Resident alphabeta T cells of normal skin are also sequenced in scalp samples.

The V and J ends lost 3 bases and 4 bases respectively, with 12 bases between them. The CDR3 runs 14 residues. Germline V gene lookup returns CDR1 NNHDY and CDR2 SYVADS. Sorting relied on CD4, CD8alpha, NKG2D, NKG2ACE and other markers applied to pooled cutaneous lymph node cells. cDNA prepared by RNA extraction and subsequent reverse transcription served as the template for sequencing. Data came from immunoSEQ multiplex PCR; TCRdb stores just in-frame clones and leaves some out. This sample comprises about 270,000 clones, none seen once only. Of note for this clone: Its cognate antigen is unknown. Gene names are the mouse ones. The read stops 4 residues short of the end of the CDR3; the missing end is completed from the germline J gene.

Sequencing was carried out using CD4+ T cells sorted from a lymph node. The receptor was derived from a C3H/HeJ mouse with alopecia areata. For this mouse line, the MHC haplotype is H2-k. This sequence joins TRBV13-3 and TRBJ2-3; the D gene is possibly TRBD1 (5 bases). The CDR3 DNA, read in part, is TGTGCCAGCAGTGTGACAGCTGTTACAGAA. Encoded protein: CASSVTAVTE. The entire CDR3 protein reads CASSVTAVTETLYF.